This T cell receptor (beta chain) was recovered during a study of CD8+ T cells in alopecia areata. V was shortened by 2 bases and J by 0 bases, with 10 bases between the two germline ends. The CDR3 sequence is 15 residues long. The V gene's germline CDR1 is SGHAT and CDR2 FQNNGV. cDNA reverse transcribed from extracted RNA served as the sequencing template. Profiling relied on immunoSEQ multiplex PCR, and the TCRdb table lists in-frame clones only, not all of them. The repertoire holds 150,000 to 200,000 clones, with 60% as singletons. Findings and caveats of the study: Normal-skin resident alphabeta T cells also appear among scalp sample sequences.

The sample's treatment: oral pan-JAK inhibitor, 5-10 mg twice daily. Obtained from alopecia areata patients were lesional scalp punch biopsies along with peripheral blood. Notes on this clone: Its target is not known.

The source material was CD4+ T cells sorted from blood, sampled at week 24, from a patient treated with tofacitinib. The chain has TRBV11-2 and TRBJ1-1; no clear D gene. The sequence was collected from a human donor with alopecia areata. CDR3 in amino acids: CASSLIGGMNTEAFF. For the CDR3, the DNA is TGTGCCAGCAGCTTAATCGGAGGGATGAACACTGAAGCTTTCTTT.